These 2 T cell receptor beta chains share one sample of origin, sequenced in a study of blood T cell repertoires in COVID-19. Sequencing was performed with immunoSEQ multiplex PCR; in TCRdb, only in-frame clones are kept and a portion is missing. Of more than 35,000 clones listed, approximately 90% are singletons. The sample was peripheral blood. The receptors here all came from a human donor in a cohort sampled during active COVID-19.

The chain recombines TRBV10-3 with TRBJ2-7, with D tentatively TRBD1 (6 bases). This CDR3 has 13 residues. Between the trimmed V and J ends, which lost 9 bases and 7 bases, there was a span of 19 bases. Germline lookup yields CDR1 ENHRY and CDR2 SYGVKD. In DNA, the CDR3 is TGTGCCATTCGCCGGGACGCAGGGGATGAGCAGTACTTC. It specifies CAIRRDAGDEQYF.

The rearrangement links TRBV2 to TRBJ2-2, with D possibly being TRBD2 (6 bases). The germline V gene encodes CDR1 SNHLY and CDR2 FYNNEI. The CDR3 contains 16 residues. V dropped 5 bases and J dropped 6 bases, with 19 bases sitting between them. The CDR3 DNA sequence: TGTGCCAGCAGTCGGGGCGGGGCCGTAGTGTCCGGGGAGCTGTTTTTT. Protein sequence: CASSRGGAVVSGELFF.